The source of this T cell receptor beta chain is a study of T cell changes during pregnancy in multiple sclerosis. The protocol was immunoSEQ multiplex PCR, while the TCRdb copy is restricted to in-frame clones and leaves out a portion. Of 50,000 or so clones listed, 93% are singletons. The TCR comes from a female donor with multiple sclerosis, enrolled in a pregnancy study. Sequenced material: peripheral blood, taken in the second trimester of pregnancy.

CDR3 protein: CASSPGGRRDTEAFF. CDR3 in DNA: TGTGCCAGCAGTCCAGGGGGCAGAAGGGACACTGAAGCTTTCTTT. The chain joins TRBV11-3 to TRBJ1-1; TRBD1 agrees at 8 bases. The CDR3 length is 15 residues. Germline-derived CDR1 and CDR2 are SGHNT and YENEEA. J lost 3 bases, V lost 6 bases, and 9 bases had no gene match.